This TCR beta chain emerged from a study of T-cell memory formation after mild COVID-19. Study-level information: The TCR clusters were mostly specific to one donor.

Study-wide results and caveats: Pre-infection memory carried some responding clones, suggesting that cross-reactive memory joined. A balance of CD4 and CD8 characterized clones contracting day 15 to 85, whereas later expanders leaned CD4+.

After 5'RACE with constant-segment primers, TCR alpha and TCR beta cDNA libraries carrying sample barcodes and UMIs were obtained. From the 5' RACE reads, TCRdb called clonotypes with MiXCR, one entry per CDR3 protein. The sample consists of over 350,000 distinct CDR3 sequences, 16% of them appearing once. This clonotype was seen a few times. Its target is not known. Sequenced input: PBMCs or a T cell subset sorted from them (not recorded which). The TCR comes from a man aged 18-30 years who had mild COVID-19 (a few samples of this study predate the infection). Cell type and time point are not known.

The CDR3 coding sequence is TGTGCCAGCAGCCCCCGTTGGCAGGGCTATGGCTACACCTTC. This encodes CASSPRWQGYGYTF. The J gene is TRBJ1-2, the V gene TRBV6-2 or TRBV6-3, with D possibly matching TRBD1 (5 bases). The length of the CDR3 is 14 residues. V lost 6 bases, J lost 4 bases, and 15 bases lay in between. Germline CDR1 MNHEY, CDR2 SVGEGT.